This TCR beta chain was documented in a study of T cell responses to AZD1222 COVID-19 vaccine. CDR1 is SNHLY, CDR2 FYNNEI, per germline. Unmatched junction bases numbered 6, after V lost 2 bases and J lost 2 bases. The length of the CDR3 is 16 residues. Produced via immunoSEQ multiplex PCR; TCRdb's table is partial and in-frame only. This sample yields 130,000 to 150,000 clones, of which about 93% are seen a single time; 1.5% to 2% belongs to the top ten. Of note for this clone: Its antigen is not identified. Distinct nucleotide sequences in the sample also encode this CDR3.

Notes on the study in general: Spike-spanning, vaccine-associated CD4 TCRs were dominant at 160-218 and 743-854. Nearly half of spike-specific TCRs reportedly target variant regions that are unmutated in the B.1.351 and B.1.1.7 variants.

The chain employs TRBV2 and TRBJ1-3; 7 nucleotides match TRBD1. The sequencing used peripheral blood, collected on day 0 of AZD1222 vaccination. The origin of this receptor is an adult in good health. This chain's CDR3 is CASSELGQKAGNTIYF. In nucleotides, the CDR3 is TGTGCCAGCAGTGAATTGGGACAGAAAGCTGGAAACACCATATATTTT.